Below, one T cell receptor beta chain is given with its context. The antigen remains undetermined. This table comes from immunoSEQ multiplex PCR, and its TCRdb copy is limited to in-frame clones, with some not included. This table holds under 150,000 clones, roughly 92% found once. These data are taken from a study of T cell responses to AZD1222 COVID-19 vaccine. Study-wide points: At 160-218 and 743-854, vaccine-associated CD4 TCRs were dominant, and they spanned spike.

V lost 6 bases to trimming and J lost 3 bases; unmatched junction nucleotides: 8. CDR1 is MNHEY, CDR2 SVGEGT, per germline. The CDR3 extends over 17 amino acids. J is TRBJ2-2 and V is TRBV6-2 or TRBV6-3, with TRBD1 matching 12 bases. The source of this sequence is an adult who received the AZD1222 COVID-19 vaccine. Sample: peripheral blood, taken 28 days after the second AZD1222 dose. The CDR3 here is CASSKGQGAQDTGELFF. CDR3 sequence (DNA): TGTGCCAGCAGCAAGGGACAGGGGGCGCAGGACACCGGGGAGCTGTTTTTT.